The present entry profiles one TCR beta chain with its context. The clone's antigen remains unknown. No quality values exist for individual bases; no much larger clone is one base distant. The immunoSEQ hsTCRB assay version 4 in survey mode was used to sequence TCRbeta repertoires from genomic DNA. Genomic DNA was diluted to about 9.9 ng/uL, and up to 1 ug per sample was used for TCRbeta sequencing. The original pipeline was this. Analysis of the TCRbeta data was done in ImmunoSeq Analyzer 3.0, and diversity was computed on productive nucleotide rearrangements. The improved Chao index was used to estimate lower-bound TCR diversity, and the Gini coefficient was used to estimate clonality using the Immunarch R package. When different nucleotide rearrangements encoded the same CDR3beta amino acid sequence, each rearrangement was treated as a distinct clonotype. Differential abundance analysis found TCRbeta sequences that were significantly enriched in antigen-responding cells compared with anti-CD3/anti-CD28-activated cells. Using predicted peptide-MHC specificity as the basis, GLIPH2 grouped TCRs into clusters, both for each participant individually and for the merged data sets that combined participants. As stored in TCRdb, this immuneACCESS dataset retains in-frame rearrangements with V and J assigned. A fraction of the clones does not appear; measured against another copy, unresolved V genes explain less than half of the discrepancy, and the remainder lacks a known reason. D and trimming come from the DNA, and the V and J calls and clone size come from that table. The sample table shows about 40,000 clones, and 75% to 85% are seen once. 13% to 15% of the sample belongs to the ten largest clones.

The sample belongs to a study of persistence of HIV-infected CD4 T cells (dated by TCRdb to the early 2020s). Context from the whole study: The study isolated CMV- and HIV-1 Gag-responding CD4+ T cells from ART-treated individuals to examine antigen-driven clonal expansion of HIV-1-infected cells. The median time the participants had spent on suppressive ART was 7 to 9 years. Peripheral blood samples of up to 180 mL were collected at multiple time points, except for a couple of participants, who underwent leukapheresis at a single time point. TCRbeta sequencing assessed the clonality of all cells in each sorted population, while proviral sequencing assessed the clonality of infected cells. In the cross-participant TCR cluster analysis, eight or nine participants were included for CMV and roughly seven participants were included for Gag. The paper's findings and limits, for the study overall: A correlation was observed between TCR oligoclonality and proviral oligoclonality within the same sorted populations. Antigen-responding cells were enriched for expanded CDR3beta sequences that were degenerate, which suggests that CD4+ responses to CMV and Gag underwent convergent selection. Because the TCR analyses were done in bulk, restricting them to just the rare CMV-responding cells that actually carried HIV-1 proviruses was not possible. Significantly lower TCRbeta richness was observed in CMV- and Gag-responding cells than in anti-CD3/anti-CD28-responding cells, and higher oligoclonality was observed in CMV-responding cells than in CD3/CD28-stimulated and Gag-responding cells. Few individuals were included in the study, and only a limited range of antigens was tested.

Per the publication, the treatment or condition label means: suppressive antiretroviral therapy. Cells were stimulated with a pool of overlapping HIV-1 Gag 15-mer peptides at roughly 1 ug per peptide per mL. Memory populations depleted of antigen-responding cells were obtained by sorting nonresponding CD40L-negative CD69-negative CD45RO-high memory CD4+ T cells. HIV-1-infected adults in whom suppressive ART had been started during chronic infection were enrolled as participants. For at least 4 years, participants had undetectable plasma HIV-1 RNA, below 50 copies/mL. To be included, a participant needed positive CMV serology and a CD4+ T cell count above 400 cells/uL. Before stimulation, PBMCs were isolated using density centrifugation and depleted of CD8+ T cells. Stimulation of CD8-depleted PBMCs was carried out for 15 to 20 hours with anti-CD28/CD49d costimulation, CD40-blocking antibody and enfuvirtide, to prevent new infections. Cells were sorted on a Beckman Coulter MoFlo Legacy or XDP sorter, with propidium iodide excluding dead cells. Genomic DNA was extracted with the QIAamp DNA Mini Kit for samples above one million cells, otherwise with the Quick-DNA Microprep Kit.

Taken from cysteine to phenylalanine, the CDR3 has 14 residues. Of all the DNA, just the CDR3 is kept, 42 bases in frame from base 1. Relative to germline, V is 0 bases shorter and J is 15 bases shorter, with 18 bases between their ends. The germline V gene (reference sequence) sets CDR1 to WNHNN and CDR2 to SYGVQD. The rearranged segments are TRBV10-1 and TRBJ2-1, with a tentative D gene TRBD2 over 6 matching bases. Here the sequenced sample was CD4+ T cells sorted from PBMCs after roughly 18-hour stimulation, taken from a patient who received antiretroviral therapy. The cell subset or site label here, explained by the study, means: CD40L-CD69- CD45RO-high memory CD4 T cells not responding to Gag peptides. The sequence derives from an adult man with HIV who was CMV-seropositive. The CDR3 in this case is CASSESPQSGPGFF. The sequenced DNA is TGCGCCAGCAGTGAGTCACCCCAGAGCGGGCCCGGGTTCTTC.